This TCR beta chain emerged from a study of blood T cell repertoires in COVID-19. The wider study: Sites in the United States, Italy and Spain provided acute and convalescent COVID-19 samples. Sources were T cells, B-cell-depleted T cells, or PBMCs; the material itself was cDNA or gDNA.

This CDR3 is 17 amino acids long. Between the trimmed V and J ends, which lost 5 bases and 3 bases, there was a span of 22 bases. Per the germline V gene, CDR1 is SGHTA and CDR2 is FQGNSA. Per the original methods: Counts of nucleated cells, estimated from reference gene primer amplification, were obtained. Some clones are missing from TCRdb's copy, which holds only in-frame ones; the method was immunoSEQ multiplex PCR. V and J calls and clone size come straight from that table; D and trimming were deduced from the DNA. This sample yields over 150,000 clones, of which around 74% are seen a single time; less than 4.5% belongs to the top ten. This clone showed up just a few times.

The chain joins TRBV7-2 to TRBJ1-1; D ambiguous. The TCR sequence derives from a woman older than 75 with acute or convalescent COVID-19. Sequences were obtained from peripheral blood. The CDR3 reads CASSKLGQVFGDTEAFF. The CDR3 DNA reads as TGTGCCAGCAGCAAACTAGGGCAAGTTTTCGGAGACACTGAAGCTTTCTTT. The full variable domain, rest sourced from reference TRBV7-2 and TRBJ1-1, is GAGVSQSPSNKVTEKGKDVELRCDPISGHTALYWYRQSLGQGLEFLIYFQGNSAPDKSGLPSDRFSAERTGGSVSTLTIQRTQQEDSAVYLCASSKLGQVFGDTEAFFGQGTRLTVV.